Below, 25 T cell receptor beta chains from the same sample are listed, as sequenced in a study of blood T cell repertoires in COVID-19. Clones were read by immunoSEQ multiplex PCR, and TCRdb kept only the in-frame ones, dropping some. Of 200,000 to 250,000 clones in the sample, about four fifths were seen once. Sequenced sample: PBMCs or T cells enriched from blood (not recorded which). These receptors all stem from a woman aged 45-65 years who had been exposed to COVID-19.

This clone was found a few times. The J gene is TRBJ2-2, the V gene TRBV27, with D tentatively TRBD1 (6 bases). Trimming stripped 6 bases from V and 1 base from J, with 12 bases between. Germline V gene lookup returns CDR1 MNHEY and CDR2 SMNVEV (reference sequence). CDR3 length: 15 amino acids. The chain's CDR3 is CASRDRGGNTGELFF. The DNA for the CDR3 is TGTGCCAGCAGGGACCGAGGGGGGAACACCGGGGAGCTGTTTTTT.

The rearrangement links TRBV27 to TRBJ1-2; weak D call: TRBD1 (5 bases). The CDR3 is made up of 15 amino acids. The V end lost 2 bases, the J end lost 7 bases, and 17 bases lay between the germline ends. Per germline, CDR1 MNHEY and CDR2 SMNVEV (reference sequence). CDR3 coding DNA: TGTGCCAGCAGTTTAGTCGCAGGCAGGGAGGGTGGCTACACCTTC. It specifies CASSLVAGREGGYTF.

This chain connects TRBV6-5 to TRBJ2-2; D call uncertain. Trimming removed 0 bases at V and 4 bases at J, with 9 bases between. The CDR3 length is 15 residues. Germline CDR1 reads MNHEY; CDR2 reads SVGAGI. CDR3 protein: CASSYSRRFTGELFF. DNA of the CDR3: TGTGCCAGCAGTTACTCGAGGAGATTCACCGGGGAGCTGTTTTTT.

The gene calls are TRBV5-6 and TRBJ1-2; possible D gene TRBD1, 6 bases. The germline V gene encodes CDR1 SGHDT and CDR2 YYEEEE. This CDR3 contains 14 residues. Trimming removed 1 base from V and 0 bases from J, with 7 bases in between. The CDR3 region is CASSLPGANYGYTF. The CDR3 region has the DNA TGTGCCAGCAGCTTGCCAGGGGCTAACTATGGCTACACCTTC.

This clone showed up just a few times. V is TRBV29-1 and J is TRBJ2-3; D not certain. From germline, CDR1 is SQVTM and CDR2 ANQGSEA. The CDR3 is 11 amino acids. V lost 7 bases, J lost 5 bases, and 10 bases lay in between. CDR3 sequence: CSALTGDTQYF. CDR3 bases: TGCAGCGCCTTGACGGGAGATACGCAGTATTTT.

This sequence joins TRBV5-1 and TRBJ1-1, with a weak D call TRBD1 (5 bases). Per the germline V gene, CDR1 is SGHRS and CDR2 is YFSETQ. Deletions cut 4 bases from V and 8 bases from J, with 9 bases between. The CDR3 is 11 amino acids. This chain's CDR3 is CASSGGWEAFF. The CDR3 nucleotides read TGCGCCAGCAGCGGGGGGTGGGAAGCTTTCTTT.

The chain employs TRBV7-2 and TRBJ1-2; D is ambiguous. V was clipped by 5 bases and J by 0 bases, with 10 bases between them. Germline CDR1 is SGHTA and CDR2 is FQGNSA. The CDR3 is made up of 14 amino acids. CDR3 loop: CASSPSASNYGYTF. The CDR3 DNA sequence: TGTGCCAGCAGCCCGAGCGCGTCTAACTATGGCTACACCTTC.

The CDR3 DNA reads TGTGCCAGCAGCCAAGAAGAACAGGGCTACGAGCAGTACTTC. Protein: CASSQEEQGYEQYF. This chain links TRBV3-1 (or the pseudogene TRBV3-2) with TRBJ2-7; maybe TRBD1 (6 bases). Trimming shortened V by 0 bases and J by 3 bases, and 9 bases separated the two germline ends. Germline CDR1 LGHDT, CDR2 YNNKEL (reference sequence). This CDR3 region has 14 residues.

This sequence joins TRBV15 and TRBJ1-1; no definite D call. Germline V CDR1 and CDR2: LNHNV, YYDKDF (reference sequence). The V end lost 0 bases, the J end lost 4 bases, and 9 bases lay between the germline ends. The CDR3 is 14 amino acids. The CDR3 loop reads CATSRDKAGTEAFF. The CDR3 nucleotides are TGTGCCACCAGCAGAGATAAAGCGGGCACTGAAGCTTTCTTT. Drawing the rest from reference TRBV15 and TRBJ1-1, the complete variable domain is DAMVIQNPRYQVTQFGKPVTLSCSQTLNHNVMYWYQQKSSQAPKLLFHYYDKDFNNEADTPDNFQSRRPNTSFCFLDIRSPGLGDTAMYLCATSRDKAGTEAFFGQGTRLTVV.

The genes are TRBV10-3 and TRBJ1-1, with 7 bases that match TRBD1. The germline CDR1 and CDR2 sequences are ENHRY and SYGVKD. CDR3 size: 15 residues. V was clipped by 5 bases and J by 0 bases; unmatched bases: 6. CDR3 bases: TGTGCCATCAGTTCCCCGGGACAGTTGAACACTGAAGCTTTCTTT. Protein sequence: CAISSPGQLNTEAFF.

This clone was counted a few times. The CDR3 nucleotides read TGTGCCACCGGACGGGAACTGGAGACCCAGTACTTC. Translating gives CATGRELETQYF. This chain connects TRBV18 to TRBJ2-5; D perhaps matches TRBD2 (5 bases). The CDR3 has 12 amino acids. Germline lookup yields CDR1 KGHSH and CDR2 LQKENI. V lost 10 bases and J lost 5, with 14 bases in between.

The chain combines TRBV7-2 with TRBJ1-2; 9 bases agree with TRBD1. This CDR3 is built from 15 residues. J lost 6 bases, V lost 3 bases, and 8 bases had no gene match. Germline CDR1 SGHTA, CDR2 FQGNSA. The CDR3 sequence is CASSLGGRDRDGYTF. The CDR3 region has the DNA TGTGCCAGCAGCTTGGGGGGGCGGGACAGGGATGGCTACACCTTC.

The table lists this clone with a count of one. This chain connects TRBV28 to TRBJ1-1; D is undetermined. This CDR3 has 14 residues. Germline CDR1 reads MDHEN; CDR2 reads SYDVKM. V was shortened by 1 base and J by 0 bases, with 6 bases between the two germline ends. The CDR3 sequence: CASSLSRLNTEAFF. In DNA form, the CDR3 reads TGTGCCAGCAGTTTATCTCGGTTGAACACTGAAGCTTTCTTT.

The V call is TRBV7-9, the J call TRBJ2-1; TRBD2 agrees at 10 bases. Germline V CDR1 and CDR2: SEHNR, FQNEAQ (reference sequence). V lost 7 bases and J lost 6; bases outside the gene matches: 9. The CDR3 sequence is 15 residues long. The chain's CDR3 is CASTPGGLATNEQFF. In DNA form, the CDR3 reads TGTGCCAGCACCCCGGGGGGACTAGCGACCAATGAGCAGTTCTTC.

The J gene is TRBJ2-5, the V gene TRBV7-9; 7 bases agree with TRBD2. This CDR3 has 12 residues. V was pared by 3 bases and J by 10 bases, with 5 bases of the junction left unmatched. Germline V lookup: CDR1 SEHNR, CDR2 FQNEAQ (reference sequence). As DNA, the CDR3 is TGTGCCAGCAGCTTTCCGGGGAGGGGCCAGTACTTC. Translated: CASSFPGRGQYF. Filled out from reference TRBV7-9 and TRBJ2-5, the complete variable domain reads DTGVSQNPRHKITKRGQNVTFRCDPISEHNRLYWYRQTLGQGPEFLTYFQNEAQLEKSRLLSDRFSAERPKGSFSTLEIQRTEQGDSAMYLCASSFPGRGQYFGPGTRLLVL.

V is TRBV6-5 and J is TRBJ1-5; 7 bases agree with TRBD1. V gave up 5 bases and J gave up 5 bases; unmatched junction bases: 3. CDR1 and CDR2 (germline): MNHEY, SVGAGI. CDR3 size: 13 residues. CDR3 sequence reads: CASSTQGDQPQHF. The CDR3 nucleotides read TGTGCCAGCAGTACTCAGGGGGATCAGCCCCAGCATTTT.

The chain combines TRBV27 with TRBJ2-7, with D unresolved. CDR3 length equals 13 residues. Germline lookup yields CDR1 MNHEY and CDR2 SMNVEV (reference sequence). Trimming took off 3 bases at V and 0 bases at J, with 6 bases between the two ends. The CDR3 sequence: CASSLTLSYEQYF. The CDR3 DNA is TGTGCCAGCAGTTTGACTCTCTCCTACGAGCAGTACTTC.

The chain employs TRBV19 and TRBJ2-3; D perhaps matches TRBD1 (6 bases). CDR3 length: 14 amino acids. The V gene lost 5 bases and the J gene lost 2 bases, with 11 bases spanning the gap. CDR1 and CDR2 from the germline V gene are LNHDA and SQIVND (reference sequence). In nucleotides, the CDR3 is TGTGCCAGTAGTCTGGGGGCCCTCACAGATACGCAGTATTTT. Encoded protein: CASSLGALTDTQYF.

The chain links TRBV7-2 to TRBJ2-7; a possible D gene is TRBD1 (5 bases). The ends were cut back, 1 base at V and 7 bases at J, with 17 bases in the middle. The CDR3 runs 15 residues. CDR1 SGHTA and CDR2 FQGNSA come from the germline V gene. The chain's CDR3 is CASSLGGQGPREQYF. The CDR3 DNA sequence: TGTGCCAGCAGCTTAGGTGGTCAGGGCCCTAGGGAGCAGTACTTC.

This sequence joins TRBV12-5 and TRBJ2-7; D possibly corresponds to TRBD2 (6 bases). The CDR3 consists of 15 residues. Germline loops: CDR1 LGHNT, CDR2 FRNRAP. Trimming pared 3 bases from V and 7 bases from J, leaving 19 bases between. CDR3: CASGFGGNRFREQYF. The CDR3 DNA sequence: TGTGCTAGTGGTTTTGGAGGGAACCGATTTCGGGAGCAGTACTTC.

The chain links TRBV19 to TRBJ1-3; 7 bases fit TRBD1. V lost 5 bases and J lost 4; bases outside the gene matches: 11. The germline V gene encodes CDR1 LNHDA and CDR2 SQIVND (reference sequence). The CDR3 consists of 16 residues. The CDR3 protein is CASSPAWDSLGNTIYF. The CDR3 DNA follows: TGTGCCAGTAGTCCCGCTTGGGACAGCCTGGGAAACACCATATATTTT.

The DNA of the CDR3 is TGCAGCGTCCGCACCGGGGAAGCTTTCTTT. It specifies CSVRTGEAFF. The chain combines TRBV29-1 with TRBJ1-1; no firm D call. The CDR3 is 10 amino acids. Per germline, CDR1 SQVTM and CDR2 ANQGSEA. V gave up 6 bases and J gave up 8 bases, with 10 bases separating them.

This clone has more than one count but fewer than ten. The CDR3 sequence is CASSYPLGQGYSPLHF. The CDR3 DNA reads TGTGCCAGCAGTTACCCCCTGGGACAGGGGTATTCACCCCTCCACTTT. V usage is TRBV6-5 and J usage is TRBJ1-6; the match to TRBD1 covers 10 bases. J lost 8 bases, V lost 2 bases, and 6 bases had no gene match. The CDR3 contains 16 residues. CDR1 and CDR2 (germline): MNHEY, SVGAGI.

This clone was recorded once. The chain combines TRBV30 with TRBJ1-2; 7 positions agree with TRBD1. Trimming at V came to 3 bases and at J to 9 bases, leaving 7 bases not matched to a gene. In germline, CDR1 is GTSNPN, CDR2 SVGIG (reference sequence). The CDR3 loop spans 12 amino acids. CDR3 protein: CAWRETGSRYTF. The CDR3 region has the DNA TGTGCCTGGAGGGAGACAGGGAGCCGCTACACCTTC.

Written as DNA, the CDR3 is TGTGCCAGCAGCGGGACAGGGGCCACAGATACGCAGTATTTT. Translating gives CASSGTGATDTQYF. The J gene is TRBJ2-3, the V gene TRBV5-4, with TRBD1 matching 10 bases. CDR1 and CDR2 (germline): SGHNT, YYREEE (reference sequence). Trimming at V came to 4 bases and at J to 2 bases, leaving 1 base not matched to a gene. This CDR3 has 14 amino acids. The variable domain in full, with the rest retrieved from reference TRBV5-4 and TRBJ2-3, is ETGVTQSPTHLIKTRGQQVTLRCSSQSGHNTVSWYQQALGQGPQFIFQYYREEENGRGNFPPRFSGLQFPNYSSELNVNALELDDSALYLCASSGTGATDTQYFGPGTRLTVL.